This entry describes one TCR beta chain. The V gene's germline CDR1 is MGHRA and CDR2 YSYEKL. Trimming took 4 bases from V and 1 from J, leaving 13 bases between them. CDR3 size: 15 residues. This specimen comes from a study of monozygotic twins with cystic fibrosis. Data came from immunoSEQ multiplex PCR; TCRdb stores just in-frame clones and leaves some out. This table has about 36,000 clones, roughly 84% appearing once. This receptor was taken from a girl aged 2 to 9 with cystic fibrosis. Sequencing used blood. J is TRBJ1-2 and V is TRBV4-1; D might be TRBD1 (5 bases). CDR3 coding DNA: TGCGCCAGCAGCCCCGACCGGACATTTAACTATGGCTACACCTTC. Protein sequence: CASSPDRTFNYGYTF.